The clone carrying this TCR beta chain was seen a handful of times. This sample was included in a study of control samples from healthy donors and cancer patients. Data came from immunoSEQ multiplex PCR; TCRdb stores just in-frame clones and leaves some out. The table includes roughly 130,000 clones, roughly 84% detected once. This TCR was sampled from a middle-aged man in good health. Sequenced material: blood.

The CDR3 sequence: CASSYSGHSNEQFF. DNA for the CDR3: TGTGCCAGCAGTTACTCGGGGCATTCCAATGAGCAGTTCTTC. The chain combines TRBV6-2 or TRBV6-3 with TRBJ2-1; possibly TRBD1 for D (5 bases). The CDR3 is 14 residues long. With 0 bases removed from V and 6 bases from J, the gap between germline ends came to 9 bases. Germline V CDR1 and CDR2: MNHEY, SVGEGT.